Given below is one T cell receptor beta chain in context. This entry is derived from a study of cytomegalovirus exposure and HLA in healthy donors. TCRdb's copy holds only in-frame clones and misses some; the assay was immunoSEQ multiplex PCR. Of some 64,000 clones listed, 95% to 97% are singletons. The sample consisted of PBMCs. This clonotype was sampled from a woman between 18 and 30 years old in good health and CMV-seronegative.

The CDR3 coding sequence is TGTGCCAGTAGTCGGCTAGCGGGAGGGTACAATGAGCAGTTCTTC. Translation gives CASSRLAGGYNEQFF. This sequence joins TRBV19 and TRBJ2-1, with 12 bases identical to TRBD2. Germline V gives CDR1 LNHDA, CDR2 SQIVND (reference sequence). CDR3 length: 15 residues. V lost 5 bases to trimming and J lost 4 bases; unmatched junction nucleotides: 3. The whole variable domain, remainder taken from reference TRBV19 and TRBJ2-1, is DGGITQSPKYLFRKEGQNVTLSCEQNLNHDAMYWYRQDPGQGLRLIYYSQIVNDFQKGDIAEGYSVSREKKESFPLTVTSAQKNPTAFYLCASSRLAGGYNEQFFGPGTRLTVL.